The clone carrying this T cell receptor beta chain was counted a single time. A much larger clone lies a single base off, so this may be a read error. The data were taken from a study of read filtering for tumor transcriptome and immune sequencing. The CDR3 contains 13 residues. Germline CDR1 reads LNHDA; CDR2 reads SQIVND (reference sequence). From approximately 400 ng of RNA, a library with molecular barcoded alpha/delta and beta/gamma adaptors was made. TCRdb re-derived calls from the reads in MiXCR, one entry per CDR3 protein. The sample carries roughly 93,000 distinct CDR3 sequences, approximately 21% recorded once.

This clonotype was obtained from a donor at least 40 years old with multiple myeloma. The rearrangement joins TRBV19 to TRBJ2-3; D not certain. The better agreement between TRBJ1-5 and the DNA end casts doubt on the J call. The sequencing sample was made of a population of CD138-negative cells sorted from bone marrow. The CDR3 spells CASSIENRYAQHF. The CDR3, as DNA: TGTGCCAGTAGTATAGAGAACAGATACGCGCAGCATTTT.